The entry below gives a single T cell receptor beta chain sequence along with its context. The CDR3 is made up of 14 amino acids. The germline V and J ends were trimmed by 2 bases and 1 base, with 8 bases remaining between them. In germline, CDR1 is MNHNY, CDR2 SVGAGI (reference sequence). Authors' processing steps: The assay estimated nucleated cells by amplifying reference gene primers. Clones were sequenced by immunoSEQ multiplex PCR, and TCRdb holds only the in-frame ones, with some missing. That table furnishes V, J and clone size, whereas the DNA furnished D and trimming. The sample carries more than 20,000 clones, 88% recorded once. The sample belongs to a study of blood T cell repertoires in COVID-19. In the study overall: There were acute and convalescent COVID-19 samples, and they came from the United States, Italy and Spain. T cells, B-cell-depleted T cells, or PBMCs supplied cDNA or gDNA.

The sample taken for sequencing was peripheral blood. The sequence derives from a man between 65 and 85 years old with acute or convalescent COVID-19. The chain is built from TRBV6-6 and TRBJ1-1, with unresolved D. DNA for the CDR3: TGTGCCAGCAGTTACAATTCCAGGAACACTGAAGCTTTCTTT. It encodes CASSYNSRNTEAFF.